The T cell receptor (beta chain) under discussion was sequenced for a study of T-cell memory formation after mild COVID-19. The wider study: Across donors, TCR clusters were largely donor specific. Study-level results: Pre-infection memory carried some responding clones, suggesting that cross-reactive memory joined. Contracting clones localized mainly to CM and EM when CD4+ and mainly to EMRA when CD8+.

5'RACE with constant-segment primers built TCRalpha and TCRbeta cDNA libraries with UMIs. Each CDR3 protein gets one entry after TCRdb re-called the 5' RACE reads with MiXCR. This table holds over 150,000 distinct CDR3 sequences, over 10% found once. This clonotype occurred many times. Its antigen is as yet unknown. The CDR3 is 16 amino acids. CDR1 and CDR2 from the germline V gene are SGHRS and YFSETQ. V shed 4 bases, J shed 5 bases, and the junction held 12 bases outside the gene matches. The chain employs TRBV5-1 and TRBJ1-3; 7 bases align to TRBD1. This TCR derives from a man younger than 35 who had mild COVID-19 (a few samples of this study predate the infection). Cell type and time point are not known. The sample taken for sequencing was PBMCs or a T cell subset sorted from them (not recorded which). The CDR3 DNA follows: TGCGCCAGCAGCCGGGGTCCAGGGGACAGCCGAAACACCATATATTTT. This sequence encodes CASSRGPGDSRNTIYF.